These 13 T cell receptor beta chains were all obtained from the same sample, sequenced in a study of T cells in Graves' hyperthyroidism and ophthalmopathy. TCR beta CDR3 region amplification was performed from RNA transcripts. When the TCR CDR3 underwent first-round RT-PCR, the HTBI primer set was used. TCRdb called the multiplex PCR reads again in MiXCR, with one record for every CDR3 protein. The profile covers about 600,000 distinct CDR3 sequences, with more than 15% appearing a single time and around 3.3% taken by the ten largest. Sequencing used blood. These TCRs come from a woman aged 40 to 55 with Graves' ophthalmopathy.

This clonotype was detected a few times. The gene calls are TRBV30 and TRBJ2-2; 7 bases agree with TRBD1. The CDR3 runs 15 residues. Germline V gene sequence: CDR1 GTSNPN, CDR2 SVGIG (reference sequence). V lost 2 bases and J lost 2; bases outside the gene matches: 5. CDR3 nucleotide sequence: TGTGCCTGGAGTCTTGACAGGGTAAACACCGGGGAGCTGTTTTTT. Translated, it gives CAWSLDRVNTGELFF.

This chain joins TRBV2 and TRBJ1-1; 7 bases are a match to TRBD1. Germline CDR1 SNHLY, CDR2 FYNNEI. The V gene end was trimmed by 4 bases and the J gene end by 7 bases; junction bases not matched to a gene: 6. The CDR3 totals 13 residues. The CDR3 DNA follows: TGTGCCAGCAGTGGAGGACGACAGGGTGAAGCTTTCTTT. This sequence encodes CASSGGRQGEAFF.

Ten or more counts support this clonotype. The chain combines TRBV12-3 or TRBV12-4 with TRBJ2-1; D is unclear. Trimming left V 2 bases short and J 3 bases short, with 17 bases between. This CDR3 contains 17 residues. CDR3 in DNA: TGTGCCAGCAGTTTAAAACGGGTCACCGCTCACTACAATGAGCAGTTCTTC. This encodes CASSLKRVTAHYNEQFF.

This clonotype was observed many times. The chain recombines TRBV2 with TRBJ1-5, with D possibly being TRBD1 (6 bases). Trimming removed 3 bases at V and 1 base at J, with 7 bases between. The CDR3 runs 14 residues. Germline CDR1 reads SNHLY; CDR2 reads FYNNEI. As DNA, the CDR3 is TGTGCCAGCAGTGAGACAGGCAGCAATCAGCCCCAGCATTTT. Translation: CASSETGSNQPQHF.

This clonotype appeared many times. This chain links TRBV6-1 with TRBJ1-1; D remains unclear. CDR3 size: 13 residues. The V end lost 0 bases, the J end lost 10 bases, and 12 bases lay between the germline ends. Germline V gene sequence: CDR1 MNHNS, CDR2 SASEGT. CDR3 in amino acids: CASSEAPTRGAFF. CDR3 in DNA: TGTGCCAGCAGTGAAGCGCCGACAAGAGGAGCTTTCTTT.

The chain combines TRBV20-1 with TRBJ2-3; D is unresolved. The CDR3 length is 13 residues. The V gene's germline CDR1 is DFQATT and CDR2 SNEGSKA (reference sequence). V gave up 2 bases and J gave up 3 bases, with 9 bases separating them. The CDR3 DNA follows: TGCAGTGCTAGACAAGCGATGACAGATACGCAGTATTTT. It specifies CSARQAMTDTQYF.

The CDR3: CASSLWGRGISETQYF. Here the CDR3 DNA reads TGTGCCAGCAGTTTATGGGGCAGGGGGATCTCAGAGACCCAGTACTTC. The chain couples TRBV28 to TRBJ2-5; 7 bases agree with TRBD1. The ends lost 0 bases at V and 4 bases at J; junction bases unmatched: 8. This CDR3 region has 16 residues. The germline gives CDR1 MDHEN, CDR2 SYDVKM.

This clonotype was seen repeatedly, ten times or more. V and J are TRBV20-1 and TRBJ2-7; the match to TRBD2 covers 11 bases. CDR3 size: 16 residues. Germline CDR1 and CDR2: DFQATT and SNEGSKA (reference sequence). After removal of 1 base from V and 3 bases from J, the junction contained 8 bases not matched to a gene. The CDR3 sequence is CSARVAGGSRIYEQYF. As DNA, the CDR3 is TGCAGTGCTAGAGTAGCGGGAGGGTCGAGGATCTACGAGCAGTACTTC.

This clonotype was counted at least ten times. The V and J genes are TRBV28 and TRBJ2-3, with 10 bases that match TRBD2. The CDR3 is 15 amino acids. The germline V gene encodes CDR1 MDHEN and CDR2 SYDVKM. Unmatched junction bases numbered 6, after V lost 7 bases and J lost 2 bases. DNA of the CDR3: TGTGCCAGCACCTCTAGCGGGAGTGACACAGATACGCAGTATTTT. This encodes CASTSSGSDTDTQYF.

This clonotype has ten or more counts. This sequence joins TRBV7-9 and TRBJ2-2; D remains ambiguous. CDR1 SEHNR and CDR2 FQNEAQ come from the germline V gene (reference sequence). The ends were cut back, 1 base at V and 2 bases at J, with 8 bases in the middle. The CDR3 length is 15 residues. The CDR3 protein is CASSLDWGNTGELFF. The DNA for the CDR3 is TGTGCCAGCAGCTTAGATTGGGGAAACACCGGGGAGCTGTTTTTT.

This clonotype was seen at least ten times. This sequence joins TRBV5-1 and TRBJ1-1, with 8 bases matching TRBD1. The length of the CDR3 is 15 residues. Germline loops: CDR1 SGHRS, CDR2 YFSETQ. With 1 base clipped from V and 4 bases from J, the junction kept 6 bases outside the gene matches. The chain's CDR3 is CASSLLQGGGTEAFF. The CDR3 DNA follows: TGCGCCAGCAGCTTGCTACAGGGGGGAGGCACTGAAGCTTTCTTT.

In its sample, this clonotype was seen many times. The V and J genes are TRBV7-3 and TRBJ2-3; 10 bases are shared with TRBD1. Per the germline V gene, CDR1 is SGHTA and CDR2 is FQGTGA. The CDR3 length is 16 residues. With V trimmed by 2 bases and J by 3 bases, 5 bases remained unmatched. CDR3 nucleotides: TGTGCCAGCAGCTTAGGGACAGGGGCTTGGACAGATACGCAGTATTTT. Protein product: CASSLGTGAWTDTQYF.

Points on this clonotype: A read error is possible here, since a much larger clone lies one base away. The V gene is TRBV12-3 or TRBV12-4, the J gene TRBJ1-1; D perhaps matches TRBD1 (6 bases). Trimming took off 6 bases at V and 3 bases at J, with 17 bases between the two ends. CDR3 size: 15 residues. CDR3 nucleotide sequence: TGTGCCAGCAGCACGCACGGGGGCCAGGACACTGAAGCTTTCTTT. Its protein is CASSTHGGQDTEAFF.